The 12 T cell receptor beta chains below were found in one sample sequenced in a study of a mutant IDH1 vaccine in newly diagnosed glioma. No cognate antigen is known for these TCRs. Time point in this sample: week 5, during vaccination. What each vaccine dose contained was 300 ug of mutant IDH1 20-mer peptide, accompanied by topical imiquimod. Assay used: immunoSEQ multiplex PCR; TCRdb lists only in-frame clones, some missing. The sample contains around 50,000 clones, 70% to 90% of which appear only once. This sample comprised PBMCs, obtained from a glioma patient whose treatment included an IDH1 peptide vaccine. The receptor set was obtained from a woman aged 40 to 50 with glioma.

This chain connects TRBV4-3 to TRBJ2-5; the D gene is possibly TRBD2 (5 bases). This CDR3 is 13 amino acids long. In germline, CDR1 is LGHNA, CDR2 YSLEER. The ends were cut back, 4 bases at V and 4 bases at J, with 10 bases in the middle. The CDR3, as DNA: TGCGCCAGCAGCCCAGGAGGCGGAGAGACCCAGTACTTC. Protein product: CASSPGGGETQYF.

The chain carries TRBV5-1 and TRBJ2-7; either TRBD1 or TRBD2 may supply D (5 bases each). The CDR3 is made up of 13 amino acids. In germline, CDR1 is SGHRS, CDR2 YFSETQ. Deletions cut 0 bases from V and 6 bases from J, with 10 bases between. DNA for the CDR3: TGCGCCAGCAGCTTGGTCCGGGGACGCGAGCAGTACTTC. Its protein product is CASSLVRGREQYF.

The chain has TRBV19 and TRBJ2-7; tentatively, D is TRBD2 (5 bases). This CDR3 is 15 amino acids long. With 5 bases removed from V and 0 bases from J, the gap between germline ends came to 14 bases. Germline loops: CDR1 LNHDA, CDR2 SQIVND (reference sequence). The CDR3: CASSRDYTRSYEQYF. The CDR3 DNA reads TGTGCCAGTAGTCGAGACTACACGCGCTCCTACGAGCAGTACTTC.

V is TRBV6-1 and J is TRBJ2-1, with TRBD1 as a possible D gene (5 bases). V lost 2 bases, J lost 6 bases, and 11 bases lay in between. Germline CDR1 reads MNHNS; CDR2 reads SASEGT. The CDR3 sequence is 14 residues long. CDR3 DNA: TGTGCCAGCAGTGAATGGCAGCAGGGCAATGAGCAGTTCTTC. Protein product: CASSEWQQGNEQFF.

CDR3 amino acids: CAWSDRGDTEAFF. For the CDR3, the DNA is TGTGCCTGGAGTGACAGGGGGGACACTGAAGCTTTCTTT. V is TRBV30 and J is TRBJ1-1; TRBD1 matches 8 bases. The CDR3 covers 13 residues. V lost 1 base and J lost 3; bases outside the gene matches: 1. The germline V gene has CDR1 GTSNPN and CDR2 SVGIG (reference sequence).

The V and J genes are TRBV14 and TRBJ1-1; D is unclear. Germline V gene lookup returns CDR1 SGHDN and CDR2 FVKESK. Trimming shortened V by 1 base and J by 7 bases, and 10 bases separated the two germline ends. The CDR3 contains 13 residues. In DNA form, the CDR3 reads TGTGCCAGCAGCCAAGCTGGACGGTTTGAAGCTTTCTTT. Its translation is CASSQAGRFEAFF.

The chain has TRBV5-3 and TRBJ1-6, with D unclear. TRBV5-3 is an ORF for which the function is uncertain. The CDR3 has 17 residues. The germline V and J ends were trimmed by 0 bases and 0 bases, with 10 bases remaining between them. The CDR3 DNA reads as TGTGCCAGAAGCTTGGTGTCCGTCAGCTCCTATAATTCACCCCTCCACTTT. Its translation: CARSLVSVSSYNSPLHF.

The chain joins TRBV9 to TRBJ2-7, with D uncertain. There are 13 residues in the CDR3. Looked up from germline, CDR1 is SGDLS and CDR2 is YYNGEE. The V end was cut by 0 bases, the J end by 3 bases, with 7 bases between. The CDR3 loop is CASSVGNNYEQYF. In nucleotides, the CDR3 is TGTGCCAGCAGCGTAGGGAACAACTACGAGCAGTACTTC.

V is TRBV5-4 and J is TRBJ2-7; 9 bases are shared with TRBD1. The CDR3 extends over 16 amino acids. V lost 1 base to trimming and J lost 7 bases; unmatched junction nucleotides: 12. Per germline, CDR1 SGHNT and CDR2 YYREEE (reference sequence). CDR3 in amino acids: CASSLSDRGGPYEQYF. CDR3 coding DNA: TGTGCCAGCAGCTTGTCCGACAGGGGGGGACCTTATGAGCAGTACTTC.

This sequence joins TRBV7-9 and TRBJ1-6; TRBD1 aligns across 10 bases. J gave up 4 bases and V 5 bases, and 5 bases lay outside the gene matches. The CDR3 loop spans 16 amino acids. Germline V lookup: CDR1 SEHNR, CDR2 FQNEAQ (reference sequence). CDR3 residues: CASSQGQGFYNSPLHF. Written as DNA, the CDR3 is TGTGCCAGCAGCCAGGGACAGGGGTTTTATAATTCACCCCTCCACTTT. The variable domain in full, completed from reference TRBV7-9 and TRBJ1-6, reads DTGVSQNPRHKITKRGQNVTFRCDPISEHNRLYWYRQTLGQGPEFLTYFQNEAQLEKSRLLSDRFSAERPKGSFSTLEIQRTEQGDSAMYLCASSQGQGFYNSPLHFGNGTRLTVT.

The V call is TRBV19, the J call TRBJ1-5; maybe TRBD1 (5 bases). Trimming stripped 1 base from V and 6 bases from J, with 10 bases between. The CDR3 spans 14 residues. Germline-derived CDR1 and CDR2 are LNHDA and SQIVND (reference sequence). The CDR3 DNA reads TGTGCCAGTAGTATAGTCCGGGGGGGTCAGCCCCAGCATTTT. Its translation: CASSIVRGGQPQHF.

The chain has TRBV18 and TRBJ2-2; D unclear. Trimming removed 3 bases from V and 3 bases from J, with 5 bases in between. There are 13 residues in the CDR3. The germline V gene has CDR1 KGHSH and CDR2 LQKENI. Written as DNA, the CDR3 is TGTGCCAGCTCACCCCTCCACACCGGGGAGCTGTTTTTT. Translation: CASSPLHTGELFF.